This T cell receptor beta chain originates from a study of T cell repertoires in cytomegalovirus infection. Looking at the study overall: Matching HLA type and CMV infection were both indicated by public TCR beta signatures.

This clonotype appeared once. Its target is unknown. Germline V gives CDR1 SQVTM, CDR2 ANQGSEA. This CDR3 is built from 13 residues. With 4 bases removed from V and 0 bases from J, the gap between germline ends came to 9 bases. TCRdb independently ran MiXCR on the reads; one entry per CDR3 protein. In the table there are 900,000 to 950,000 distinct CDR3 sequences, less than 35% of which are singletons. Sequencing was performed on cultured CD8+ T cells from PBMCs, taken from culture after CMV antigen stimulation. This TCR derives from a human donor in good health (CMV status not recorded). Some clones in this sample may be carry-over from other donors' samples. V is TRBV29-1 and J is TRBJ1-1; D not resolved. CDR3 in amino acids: CSVVSGMNTEAFF. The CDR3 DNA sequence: TGCAGCGTTGTGTCTGGAATGAACACTGAAGCTTTCTTT.